The clone carrying this TCR beta chain was found a few times. The sample originates from a study of early T cells in non-severe SARS-CoV-2 infection. MiXCR was run by TCRdb on the 5' RACE reads, yielding one entry per CDR3 protein. The sample consists of tens of thousands of distinct CDR3 sequences, 5% to 5.5% of them appearing once. This receptor was taken from an adult who was a healthcare worker with PCR-confirmed SARS-CoV-2 infection or an uninfected control (not recorded which). Sequenced material: whole blood.

CDR3 sequence: CSVDTGADTQYF. The CDR3 coding sequence is TGCAGCGTTGATACAGGGGCAGATACGCAGTATTTT. The chain combines TRBV29-1 with TRBJ2-3; 7 bases match TRBD1. The V gene's germline CDR1 is SQVTM and CDR2 ANQGSEA. The CDR3 has 12 residues. The V gene end was trimmed by 3 bases and the J gene end by 4 bases; junction bases not matched to a gene: 1.